The next 5 T cell receptor beta chains were all read from a single sample in a study of control samples from healthy donors and cancer patients (TCRdb year 2020). Library preparation employed the immunoSEQ multiplex PCR assay. TCRdb provides this immuneACCESS table in a form limited to in-frame rearrangements. Some clones are lacking; in checked studies, under half of them reflect an unresolved V gene, and why the rest are absent is not known. This sample comprises approximately 100,000 clones, approximately 92% of them detected only once. The ten biggest clones cover around 3% of the sample. The sequenced sample consisted of blood. All receptors derive from a human donor in good health. The donor label of this sample is uncertain.

The V gene is TRBV5-6, the J gene TRBJ1-2; TRBD1 matches at 8 bases. Germline CDR1 is SGHDT and CDR2 is YYEEEE. The CDR3 covers 15 residues. V shed 5 bases, J shed 7 bases, and the junction held 13 bases outside the gene matches. CDR3 sequence: CASSSRQGSLAGYTF. CDR3 sequence (DNA): TGTGCCAGCAGTTCTCGACAGGGGAGTTTAGCTGGCTACACCTTC.

The chain recombines TRBV5-4 with TRBJ1-1; no definite D call. Germline-derived CDR1 and CDR2 are SGHNT and YYREEE (reference sequence). V lost 0 bases, J lost 7 bases, and 16 bases lay in between. CDR3 size: 15 residues. The CDR3 here is CASSLAQPSLGEAFF. The DNA of the CDR3 is TGTGCCAGCAGCTTGGCTCAGCCCAGTCTGGGTGAAGCTTTCTTT.

The V and J genes are TRBV9 and TRBJ1-2; D is uncertain. V was shortened by 0 bases and J by 0 bases, with 9 bases between the two germline ends. This CDR3 spans 15 amino acids. Looked up from germline, CDR1 is SGDLS and CDR2 is YYNGEE. This chain's CDR3 is CASSVGQAANYGYTF. DNA for the CDR3: TGTGCCAGCAGCGTAGGTCAGGCCGCTAACTATGGCTACACCTTC.

This chain connects TRBV6-4 to TRBJ1-6; 8 bases line up with TRBD1. V lost 6 bases and J lost 9; bases outside the gene matches: 4. Per germline, CDR1 MRHNA and CDR2 SNTAGT. The CDR3 covers 13 residues. CDR3 in DNA: TGTGCCAGCAGGGGACAGGACGGTTCACCCCTCCACTTT. This translates into CASRGQDGSPLHF.

The J gene is TRBJ1-2, the V gene TRBV5-5, with 7 bases that match TRBD1. The length of the CDR3 is 16 residues. Losses at the gene ends were 5 bases for V and 4 bases for J; bases not matched to a gene: 14. The germline V gene has CDR1 SGHKS and CDR2 YYEKEE (reference sequence). Written as DNA, the CDR3 is TGTGCCAGCAGAGTCGGGTTAGGACAGGCGGCCTATGGCTACACCTTC. It translates to CASRVGLGQAAYGYTF.